Shown below are 8 T cell receptor beta chains from a single sample sequenced in a study of blood T cell repertoires in COVID-19. The method was immunoSEQ multiplex PCR; TCRdb's version includes in-frame clones alone and lacks a portion of them. The data hold some 260,000 clones, with approximately 90% observed a single time. The sequenced sample was PBMCs or T cells enriched from blood (not recorded which). The source is a man aged 35-49 years who had recovered from COVID-19.

The chain has TRBV2 and TRBJ1-6, with 9 bases identical to TRBD1. The CDR3 covers 16 residues. Germline V gene data show CDR1 as SNHLY and CDR2 as FYNNEI. V was clipped by 6 bases and J by 6 bases; unmatched bases: 9. This CDR3 reads CASSVDRGVGNSPLHF. In DNA, the CDR3 is TGTGCCAGCAGCGTAGACAGGGGGGTTGGTAATTCACCCCTCCACTTT.

The gene calls are TRBV6-2 or TRBV6-3 and TRBJ2-7; 15 positions agree with TRBD2. CDR3 length equals 18 residues. CDR1 and CDR2 from the germline V gene are MNHEY and SVGEGT. V lost 5 bases, J lost 5 bases, and 13 bases stayed unmatched. The CDR3 region is CASSLRTSGRAISNEQYF. The DNA for the CDR3 is TGTGCCAGCAGTCTCCGGACTAGCGGGAGGGCGATCAGTAACGAGCAGTACTTC.

The chain is built from TRBV7-9 and TRBJ2-1, with D hard to call. The germline V gene encodes CDR1 SEHNR and CDR2 FQNEAQ (reference sequence). V shed 0 bases and J shed 9 bases, with 6 bases lying between them. The CDR3 has 12 residues. The CDR3 sequence is CASSLAPREQFF. The CDR3 DNA reads as TGTGCCAGCAGCTTAGCCCCCCGTGAGCAGTTCTTC.

This clone was observed a handful of times. The CDR3 DNA reads as TGTGCCAGCAGTTACACCGGGACAGGTTTTCATCAGCCCCAGCATTTT. Amino acid sequence: CASSYTGTGFHQPQHF. The rearrangement links TRBV6-6 to TRBJ1-5, with 8 positions matching TRBD1. V shed 2 bases, J shed 5 bases, and the junction held 8 bases outside the gene matches. The germline gives CDR1 MNHNY, CDR2 SVGAGI (reference sequence). The length of the CDR3 is 16 residues.

This sequence joins TRBV2 and TRBJ1-2; D is possibly TRBD1 (6 bases). CDR1 SNHLY and CDR2 FYNNEI come from the germline V gene. The CDR3 runs 11 residues. The germline V and J ends were trimmed by 10 bases and 2 bases, with 8 bases remaining between them. CDR3 sequence: CATGQNYGYTF. DNA of the CDR3: TGTGCCACCGGACAGAACTATGGCTACACCTTC.

This rearrangement joins TRBV19 to TRBJ1-4; D may be TRBD1 (6 bases). The CDR3 sequence is 16 residues long. From germline, CDR1 is LNHDA and CDR2 SQIVND (reference sequence). Trimming shortened V by 4 bases and J by 5 bases, and 17 bases separated the two germline ends. For the CDR3, the DNA is TGTGCCAGTAGTACCGGAACAGGACAGCTAAATGAAAAACTGTTTTTT. The encoded protein is CASSTGTGQLNEKLFF.

The gene calls are TRBV3-1 (or the pseudogene TRBV3-2) and TRBJ2-7; weak D call: TRBD1 (5 bases). Germline V lookup: CDR1 LGHDT, CDR2 YNNKEL (reference sequence). Trimming pared 5 bases from V and 6 bases from J, leaving 14 bases between. The CDR3 runs 13 residues. This CDR3 is CASSGATGGEQYF. The CDR3 DNA is TGTGCCAGCAGCGGGGCAACAGGTGGCGAGCAGTACTTC.

The chain combines TRBV18 with TRBJ1-3; D is uncertain. From germline, CDR1 is KGHSH and CDR2 LQKENI. The V end was cut by 5 bases, the J end by 0 bases, with 11 bases between. The CDR3 is 15 amino acids. CDR3 coding DNA: TGTGCCAGCTCAGAGCTAGAAGGCTCTGGAAACACCATATATTTT. It yields the protein CASSELEGSGNTIYF.